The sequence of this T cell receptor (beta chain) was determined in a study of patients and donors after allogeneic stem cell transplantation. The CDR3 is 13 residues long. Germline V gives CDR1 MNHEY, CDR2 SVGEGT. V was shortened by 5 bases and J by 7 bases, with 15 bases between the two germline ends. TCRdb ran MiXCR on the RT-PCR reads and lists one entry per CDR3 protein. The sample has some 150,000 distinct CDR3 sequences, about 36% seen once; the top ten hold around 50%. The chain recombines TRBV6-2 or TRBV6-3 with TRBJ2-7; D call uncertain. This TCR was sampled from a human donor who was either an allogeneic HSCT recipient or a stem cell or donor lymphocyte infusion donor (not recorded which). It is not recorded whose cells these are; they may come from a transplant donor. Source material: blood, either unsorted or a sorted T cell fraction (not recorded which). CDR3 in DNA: TGTGCCAGCAGTCCCCGATGGGCTTCAGAGCAGTACTTC. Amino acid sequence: CASSPRWASEQYF.